Following are 25 T cell receptor beta chains from one sample sequenced in a study of blood T cell repertoires in COVID-19. TCRdb's table, derived via immunoSEQ multiplex PCR, lists solely in-frame clones and lacks some. The sample lists 140,000 to 150,000 clones, approximately 90% seen once, with under 3.5% in the top ten. What was sequenced was peripheral blood. The receptor set was obtained from a woman aged 55-75 years with active COVID-19.

The V gene is TRBV28, the J gene TRBJ2-7, with 7 positions matching TRBD1. V gave up 7 bases and J gave up 3 bases; unmatched junction bases: 24. The CDR3 length is 19 residues. Germline V lookup: CDR1 MDHEN, CDR2 SYDVKM. The CDR3 DNA follows: TGTGCCAGCAAGAGGGGGCCAGCTGGGGTACTCTTCAAGTTCTACGAGCAGTACTTC. Translated: CASKRGPAGVLFKFYEQYF.

This rearrangement joins TRBV28 to TRBJ1-2, with 9 bases aligning to TRBD1. The V segment lost 5 bases and the J segment 4 bases; nucleotides outside the gene matches: 8. CDR1 is MDHEN and CDR2 is SYDVKM in the germline V gene. CDR3 length: 15 residues. CDR3 DNA: TGTGCCAGCAGTCCCTCCGGGACAGGGACCTATGGCTACACCTTC. Protein: CASSPSGTGTYGYTF.

This clone occurred a few times. The V and J genes are TRBV11-2 and TRBJ2-1; D uncertain. V was clipped by 2 bases and J by 4 bases, with 12 bases between them. Germline loops: CDR1 SGHAT, CDR2 FQNNGV. The CDR3 has 15 residues. The CDR3 reads CASSLTVAGYNEQFF. The CDR3 region has the DNA TGTGCCAGCAGCTTAACCGTTGCAGGATACAATGAGCAGTTCTTC.

This clone was found once. The rearrangement joins TRBV9 to TRBJ2-3; D unresolved. The germline CDR1 and CDR2 sequences are SGDLS and YYNGEE. The germline V and J ends were trimmed by 3 bases and 5 bases, with 13 bases remaining between them. This CDR3 spans 14 amino acids. Here the CDR3 DNA reads TGTGCCAGCAGCGCCCCAAGACTGGGAGATACGCAGTATTTT. Amino acids: CASSAPRLGDTQYF.

This rearrangement joins TRBV2 to TRBJ2-7, with 8 bases matching TRBD2. The V gene end was trimmed by 2 bases and the J gene end by 4 bases; junction bases not matched to a gene: 13. CDR1 is SNHLY, CDR2 FYNNEI, per germline. The CDR3 runs to 17 residues. The CDR3 loop reads CASSEWDGRASPYEQYF. The CDR3 region has the DNA TGTGCCAGCAGTGAATGGGACGGGAGGGCCTCCCCTTACGAGCAGTACTTC.

In DNA, the CDR3 is TGTGCCAGCAGTAAACTAGGATCAATCGAGCAGTTCTTC. It specifies CASSKLGSIEQFF. This chain uses TRBV6-2 or TRBV6-3 with TRBJ2-1; weak D call: TRBD2 (5 bases). Looked up from germline, CDR1 is MNHEY and CDR2 is SVGEGT. V lost 5 bases to trimming and J lost 10 bases, with 15 bases between them. CDR3 size: 13 residues.

The gene calls are TRBV28 and TRBJ2-3, with D possibly TRBD2 on 6 matching bases. CDR1 MDHEN and CDR2 SYDVKM come from the germline V gene. There are 15 residues in the CDR3. The germline V and J ends were trimmed by 4 bases and 0 bases, with 11 bases remaining between them. CDR3 protein: CASSWGSGSTDTQYF. The CDR3 DNA reads TGTGCCAGCAGTTGGGGCAGCGGGAGCACAGATACGCAGTATTTT.

The rearrangement joins TRBV5-6 to TRBJ2-7; perhaps TRBD2 as D (5 bases). V lost 0 bases to trimming and J lost 6 bases, with 10 bases between them. Germline loops: CDR1 SGHDT, CDR2 YYEEEE. The CDR3 totals 13 residues. The CDR3 is CASSLAGISEQYF. The CDR3 bases are TGTGCCAGCAGCTTGGCGGGAATCAGCGAGCAGTACTTC.

V usage is TRBV19 and J usage is TRBJ2-7; D gene unclear. The CDR3 covers 14 residues. V was shortened by 9 bases and J by 2 bases, with 17 bases between the two germline ends. In germline, CDR1 is LNHDA, CDR2 SQIVND (reference sequence). CDR3 amino acids: CASRRAAGPYEQYF. DNA for the CDR3: TGTGCCAGCAGGCGAGCAGCTGGCCCCTACGAGCAGTACTTC.

The V and J genes are TRBV7-2 and TRBJ1-3, with TRBD1 as a possible D gene (6 bases). V dropped 0 bases and J dropped 12 bases, with 9 bases sitting between them. Germline values: CDR1 SGHTA, CDR2 FQGNSA. The CDR3 is made up of 12 amino acids. DNA for the CDR3: TGTGCCAGCAGCTTAGCGTCAGGGGACATATATTTT. Translation gives CASSLASGDIYF.

The V gene is TRBV4-2, the J gene TRBJ2-7, with D tentatively TRBD2 (6 bases). Trimming took 0 bases from V and 6 from J, leaving 21 bases between them. CDR1 is LGHNA, CDR2 YNFKEQ, per germline. This CDR3 comprises 17 residues. The CDR3 sequence is CASSQDVAWTIGTEQYF. DNA of the CDR3: TGTGCCAGCAGCCAAGACGTGGCTTGGACTATCGGCACCGAGCAGTACTTC.

The chain has TRBV7-9 and TRBJ2-7; no clear D gene. This CDR3 spans 14 amino acids. The germline V and J ends were trimmed by 3 bases and 4 bases, with 13 bases remaining between them. The germline CDR1 and CDR2 sequences are SEHNR and FQNEAQ (reference sequence). CDR3 amino acids: CASSFTPLEYEQYF. CDR3 nucleotides: TGTGCCAGCAGCTTCACACCCCTAGAATACGAGCAGTACTTC.

This clone was counted between two and nine times. As DNA, the CDR3 is TGTGCCAGTACTCCTGGGAGGAACACCGGGGAGCTGTTTTTT. This encodes CASTPGRNTGELFF. This sequence joins TRBV19 and TRBJ2-2, with D maybe TRBD2 (5 bases). This CDR3 region has 14 residues. Looked up from germline, CDR1 is LNHDA and CDR2 is SQIVND (reference sequence). Between the trimmed V and J ends, which lost 7 bases and 1 base, there was a span of 10 bases.

The V call is TRBV9, the J call TRBJ2-1; 11 positions agree with TRBD2. Per germline, CDR1 SGDLS and CDR2 YYNGEE. CDR3 length: 15 residues. The ends lost 4 bases at V and 6 bases at J; junction bases unmatched: 6. CDR3 protein: CASSSRLAGSNEQFF. As DNA, the CDR3 is TGTGCCAGCAGCTCCAGACTAGCGGGGTCCAATGAGCAGTTCTTC.

Only one count was recorded for this clone. CDR3 sequence reads: CASSRRVAGATGELFF. DNA for the CDR3: TGCGCCAGCAGTCGTCGAGTAGCGGGAGCTACCGGGGAGCTGTTTTTT. This chain joins TRBV23-1 and TRBJ2-2, with 9 bases aligning to TRBD2. Being an ORF, TRBV23-1 has a function that is uncertain. This CDR3 has 16 amino acids. Unmatched junction bases numbered 8, after V lost 4 bases and J lost 5 bases.

This chain joins TRBV5-4 and TRBJ1-2, with 8 bases matching TRBD1. There are 14 residues in the CDR3. Trimming removed 4 bases from V and 5 bases from J; junction bases left unmatched: 7. CDR1 and CDR2 from the germline V gene are SGHNT and YYREEE (reference sequence). The CDR3: CASSNRGWGYGYTF. The CDR3 coding sequence is TGTGCCAGCAGCAACAGGGGGTGGGGATATGGCTACACCTTC.

J is TRBJ2-1 and V is TRBV19; TRBD2 aligns across 7 bases. The junction had 8 bases not matched to a gene; V was cut back by 3 bases and J by 3 bases. Germline V gene sequence: CDR1 LNHDA, CDR2 SQIVND (reference sequence). The length of the CDR3 is 16 residues. The CDR3 sequence is CASSIRSSGVYNEQFF. CDR3 in DNA: TGTGCCAGTAGTATTCGATCCAGCGGGGTCTACAATGAGCAGTTCTTC.

V is TRBV4-3 and J is TRBJ1-4, with D hard to call. The CDR3 contains 15 residues. Per germline, CDR1 LGHNA and CDR2 YSLEER. V shed 2 bases and J shed 0 bases, with 7 bases lying between them. This CDR3 is CASSQLWPTNEKLFF. The CDR3 DNA sequence: TGCGCCAGCAGCCAATTATGGCCAACTAATGAAAAACTGTTTTTT.

V and J are TRBV19 and TRBJ2-1, with 8 bases lining up with TRBD1. After removal of 4 bases from V and 7 bases from J, the junction contained 12 bases not matched to a gene. Per the germline V gene, CDR1 is LNHDA and CDR2 is SQIVND (reference sequence). There are 16 residues in the CDR3. DNA of the CDR3: TGTGCCAGTAGTAGCCAGGGGGCCCAGGGGGTTAATGAGCAGTTCTTC. Translating gives CASSSQGAQGVNEQFF. The whole variable domain, remainder taken from reference TRBV19 and TRBJ2-1, is DGGITQSPKYLFRKEGQNVTLSCEQNLNHDAMYWYRQDPGQGLRLIYYSQIVNDFQKGDIAEGYSVSREKKESFPLTVTSAQKNPTAFYLCASSSQGAQGVNEQFFGPGTRLTVL.

The chain joins TRBV27 to TRBJ1-4, with D tentatively TRBD1 (5 bases). The CDR3 has 13 amino acids. Germline values: CDR1 MNHEY, CDR2 SMNVEV (reference sequence). V lost 4 bases and J lost 11, with 14 bases in between. In nucleotides, the CDR3 is TGTGCCAGCAGTTCGCAGGGAAAGGGGAAACTGTTTTTT. This encodes CASSSQGKGKLFF.

The chain recombines TRBV5-1 with TRBJ2-1; the match to TRBD2 covers 10 bases. The junction had 4 bases not matched to a gene; V was cut back by 4 bases and J by 3 bases. The CDR3 has 15 amino acids. Germline loops: CDR1 SGHRS, CDR2 YFSETQ. In DNA form, the CDR3 reads TGCGCCAGCAGCGTTAGCGGGAGGTACTACAATGAGCAGTTCTTC. As protein: CASSVSGRYYNEQFF. Full variable domain (remainder filled in from reference TRBV5-1 and TRBJ2-1): KAGVTQTPRYLIKTRGQQVTLSCSPISGHRSVSWYQQTPGQGLQFLFEYFSETQRNKGNFPGRFSGRQFSNSRSEMNVSTLELGDSALYLCASSVSGRYYNEQFFGPGTRLTVL.

V and J are TRBV18 and TRBJ1-4; TRBD1 might be the D (6 bases). CDR1 KGHSH and CDR2 LQKENI come from the germline V gene. V lost 2 bases, J lost 0 bases, and 13 bases lay in between. The CDR3 consists of 17 residues. The CDR3, as DNA: TGTGCCAGCTCACCAATCATTGACAGGTCAACTAATGAAAAACTGTTTTTT. This encodes CASSPIIDRSTNEKLFF.

The chain couples TRBV5-4 to TRBJ2-5; D is possibly TRBD2 (5 bases). Germline CDR1 SGHNT, CDR2 YYREEE (reference sequence). This CDR3 region has 15 residues. V shed 7 bases and J shed 2 bases, with 18 bases lying between them. In DNA form, the CDR3 reads TGTGCCAGCTCCCTCCGAGGGCCACTACAAGAGACCCAGTACTTC. This translates into CASSLRGPLQETQYF.

The chain has TRBV6-5 and TRBJ1-1; TRBD1 agrees at 7 bases. The CDR3 sequence is 13 residues long. The V segment lost 6 bases and the J segment 3 bases; nucleotides outside the gene matches: 4. Germline CDR1 is MNHEY and CDR2 is SVGAGI. CDR3 in amino acids: CASRAQGDTEAFF. In DNA form, the CDR3 reads TGTGCCAGCAGGGCCCAGGGGGACACTGAAGCTTTCTTT.

The chain links TRBV7-2 to TRBJ2-3; TRBD2 is a possible D gene (6 bases). The CDR3 is 14 amino acids. From germline, CDR1 is SGHTA and CDR2 FQGNSA. Trimming took 4 bases from V and 2 from J, leaving 10 bases between them. The CDR3, as DNA: TGTGCCAGCAGCTCTATAGCGGACACAGATACGCAGTATTTT. It translates to CASSSIADTDTQYF. The variable domain in full, completed from reference TRBV7-2 and TRBJ2-3, reads GAGVSQSPSNKVTEKGKDVELRCDPISGHTALYWYRQSLGQGLEFLIYFQGNSAPDKSGLPSDRFSAERTGGSVSTLTIQRTQQEDSAVYLCASSSIADTDTQYFGPGTRLTVL.